These 27 T cell receptor beta chains share one sample of origin, sequenced in a study of human T cells and chemical hapten exposure. Time point denoted: patch test 3, about 24 weeks after DPC sensitization. Specified treatment: therapeutic diphenylcyclopropenone sensitization with weekly scalp DPC. Using its own MiXCR run on the RACE reads, TCRdb lists one record per CDR3 protein. The table has 150,000 to 200,000 distinct CDR3 sequences, 25% to 35% seen once. The specimen was whole blood, collected in connection with sensitization to the hapten diphenylcyclopropenone (DPC). The receptors were sampled from a woman aged 18-30 years with alopecia areata. Some clones in this sample may be carry-over from other donors' samples.

This clonotype has just a few counts. Mismatch with germline at one junction end may stem from a read error. This chain connects TRBV7-2 to TRBJ2-1; maybe TRBD1 (6 bases). Germline CDR1 SGHTA, CDR2 FQGNSA. This CDR3 has 15 amino acids. The CDR3 is CASSPGGQSYLGKIF. The CDR3 DNA sequence: TGTGCCAGCAGCCCCGGCGGACAGTCTTACCTCGGTAAAATCTTC.

The chain uses TRBV7-6 and TRBJ2-1; tentatively, D is TRBD1 (6 bases). The CDR3 is 15 amino acids. V lost 1 base and J 2 bases, leaving 9 bases between the germline ends. CDR1 is SGHVS, CDR2 FNYEAQ, per germline. Here the CDR3 reads CASSLDGTTYNEQFF. CDR3 DNA sequence: TGTGCCAGCAGCTTAGACGGGACAACCTACAATGAGCAGTTCTTC.

This sequence joins TRBV6-2 or TRBV6-3 and TRBJ2-1; 7 bases agree with TRBD2. Looked up from germline, CDR1 is MNHEY and CDR2 is SVGEGT. With V trimmed by 6 bases and J by 10 bases, 9 bases remained unmatched. The length of the CDR3 is 13 residues. The CDR3 sequence: CASRLPGGREQFF. The CDR3 DNA sequence: TGTGCCAGCAGACTGCCCGGGGGGAGGGAGCAGTTCTTC.

V and J are TRBV7-9 and TRBJ2-7; D gene unclear. V lost 11 bases to trimming and J lost 6 bases, with 11 bases between them. CDR1 is SEHNR, CDR2 FQNEAQ, per germline (reference sequence). This CDR3 contains 10 residues. The CDR3 loop reads CAGPFGEQYF. For the CDR3, the DNA is TGTGCCGGCCCGTTCGGCGAGCAGTACTTC.

This clonotype was picked up a small number of times. In DNA, the CDR3 is TGTGCCAGCAGCTTAGGGGTTGGGGGCGAGCAGTACTTC. As protein: CASSLGVGGEQYF. The gene calls are TRBV7-6 and TRBJ2-7, with D perhaps being TRBD1 or TRBD2 (5 bases each). Germline values: CDR1 SGHVS, CDR2 FNYEAQ. CDR3 length equals 13 residues. The germline V and J ends were trimmed by 1 base and 6 bases, with 10 bases remaining between them.

This clonotype appeared a few times. V and J are TRBV20-1 and TRBJ2-3, with 9 bases fitting TRBD2. Germline values: CDR1 DFQATT, CDR2 SNEGSKA (reference sequence). The CDR3 length is 13 residues. After removal of 5 bases from V and 5 bases from J, the junction contained 5 bases not matched to a gene. The CDR3 protein is CSASSGMKDTQYF. The DNA of the CDR3 is TGCAGTGCTTCTAGCGGGATGAAAGATACGCAGTATTTT.

The chain uses TRBV27 and TRBJ1-1, with 10 bases lining up with TRBD1. Per germline, CDR1 MNHEY and CDR2 SMNVEV (reference sequence). V trimming: 7 bases; J trimming: 1 base; junction bases outside the gene matches: 12. CDR3 length: 17 amino acids. The CDR3 region is CASKGPRDRGRNTEAFF. The CDR3 region has the DNA TGTGCCAGCAAAGGCCCCCGGGACAGGGGACGGAACACTGAAGCTTTCTTT.

The chain carries TRBV29-1 and TRBJ2-3, with 8 bases fitting TRBD2. Germline values: CDR1 SQVTM, CDR2 ANQGSEA. This CDR3 contains 18 residues. The trim removed 1 base at V and 1 base at J, leaving 13 bases unmatched. The CDR3 spells CSVEAPAGGPLGTDTQYF. The CDR3 DNA sequence: TGCAGCGTTGAAGCCCCCGCGGGGGGCCCTTTGGGCACAGATACGCAGTATTTT.

The CDR3: CAIRTTGIGTNTEAFF. In DNA, the CDR3 is TGTGCCATCAGGACGACAGGGATTGGGACGAACACTGAAGCTTTCTTT. The rearrangement uses TRBV10-3 and TRBJ1-1; 7 bases line up with TRBD1. Germline assignment: CDR1 ENHRY and CDR2 SYGVKD. V shed 6 bases, J shed 1 base, and the junction held 11 bases outside the gene matches. The CDR3 runs to 16 residues.

This clonotype was seen more than once but under ten times. The gene calls are TRBV11-2 and TRBJ2-1; possibly TRBD1 for D (8 bases). The V end lost 7 bases, the J end lost 0 bases, and 13 bases lay between the germline ends. CDR1 is SGHAT, CDR2 FQNNGV, per germline. The CDR3 is 15 residues long. The CDR3 DNA sequence: TGTGCCAGCACACAGGGGGGGGGCTCCTACAATGAGCAGTTCTTC. Encoded protein: CASTQGGGSYNEQFF.

This clonotype has just a few counts. The rearrangement links TRBV4-1 to TRBJ1-1; D may be TRBD1 (5 bases). Germline assignment: CDR1 MGHRA and CDR2 YSYEKL. Trimming removed 3 bases at V and 4 bases at J, with 12 bases between. This CDR3 has 14 amino acids. CDR3 sequence reads: CASSQAGGSTEAFF. The CDR3 bases are TGCGCCAGCAGCCAGGCGGGGGGATCCACTGAAGCTTTCTTT.

This clonotype showed up just once. The rearrangement uses TRBV7-3 and TRBJ1-1, with D hard to call. The V end was cut by 2 bases, the J end by 5 bases, with 9 bases between. The CDR3 spans 13 residues. Germline lookup yields CDR1 SGHTA and CDR2 FQGTGA. CDR3 amino acids: CASSLWWDTEAFF. Here the CDR3 DNA reads TGTGCCAGCAGCTTATGGTGGGATACTGAAGCTTTCTTT.

This clonotype has more than one count but fewer than ten. The chain links TRBV27 to TRBJ2-2; D remains ambiguous. Between the trimmed V and J ends, which lost 3 bases and 1 base, there was a span of 9 bases. This CDR3 comprises 15 residues. Germline V gene data show CDR1 as MNHEY and CDR2 as SMNVEV (reference sequence). CDR3 sequence reads: CASSFGYKNTGELFF. The DNA of the CDR3 is TGTGCCAGCAGTTTCGGGTACAAGAACACCGGGGAGCTGTTTTTT.

This clonotype has a handful of counts. V usage is TRBV29-1 and J usage is TRBJ2-7, with a tentative D call TRBD1 (6 bases). V lost 7 bases and J 0 bases, leaving 16 bases between the germline ends. Looked up from germline, CDR1 is SQVTM and CDR2 is ANQGSEA. CDR3 length: 14 amino acids. DNA of the CDR3: TGCAGCGCAGGGGCTTCCAGGGACTCCTACGAGCAGTACTTC. Its translation: CSAGASRDSYEQYF.

This clonotype was detected only once. This chain links TRBV12-3 or TRBV12-4 with TRBJ1-6, with D unresolved. The CDR3 consists of 15 residues. Trimming cost V 5 bases and J 4 bases, with 12 bases left between them. The CDR3 loop is CASSSWEGYNSPLHF. CDR3 in DNA: TGTGCCAGCAGTAGCTGGGAAGGGTATAATTCACCCCTCCACTTT.

The rearrangement links TRBV5-1 to TRBJ1-2; D gene unclear. CDR1 and CDR2 from the germline V gene are SGHRS and YFSETQ. V lost 0 bases and J 7 bases, leaving 7 bases between the germline ends. The CDR3 has 12 amino acids. CDR3 region: CASSLEEVGYTF. CDR3 DNA sequence: TGCGCCAGCAGCTTGGAAGAGGTTGGCTACACCTTC.

V usage is TRBV6-2 or TRBV6-3 and J usage is TRBJ2-4; D unresolved. Germline lookup yields CDR1 MNHEY and CDR2 SVGEGT. The germline V and J ends were trimmed by 6 bases and 6 bases, with 6 bases remaining between them. This CDR3 spans 11 amino acids. The CDR3 coding sequence is TGTGCCAGCAGCCACGGAAACATTCAGTACTTC. Protein sequence: CASSHGNIQYF.

CDR3 nucleotides: TGTGCCAGCAGTGCCGGGACGGTCGGTGGCTACACCTTC. Translated, it gives CASSAGTVGGYTF. V is TRBV6-1 and J is TRBJ1-2, with a tentative D call TRBD1 (5 bases). The CDR3 totals 13 residues. CDR1 and CDR2 (germline): MNHNS, SASEGT. V lost 4 bases and J 7 bases, leaving 13 bases between the germline ends.

The chain couples TRBV21-1 to TRBJ2-2; the table's D gene call, TRBD1, was not cross checked with the DNA. TRBV21-1 is reported as a pseudogene. The CDR3 runs to 16 residues. This CDR3 is CASSTSGTANTGELFF. CDR3 DNA: TGTGCCAGCAGCACCTCAGGGACCGCGAACACCGGGGAGCTGTTTTTT.

This clonotype has just one count. The gene calls are TRBV7-2 and TRBJ1-2; 8 bases fit TRBD1. Germline V lookup: CDR1 SGHTA, CDR2 FQGNSA. This CDR3 contains 14 residues. The trim removed 2 bases at V and 5 bases at J, leaving 4 bases unmatched. In nucleotides, the CDR3 is TGTGCCAGCAGCTTATCAGGGGGCGGTTATGGCTACACCTTC. It codes for CASSLSGGGYGYTF.

This clonotype has at least ten counts. V usage is TRBV20-1 and J usage is TRBJ2-3, with 12 positions matching TRBD2. From germline, CDR1 is DFQATT and CDR2 SNEGSKA (reference sequence). The trim removed 1 base at V and 4 bases at J, leaving 3 bases unmatched. The CDR3 spans 15 residues. CDR3 DNA: TGCAGTGCTAGAGTCCTAGCGGGAGGGCCAGATACGCAGTATTTT. Protein: CSARVLAGGPDTQYF.

This clonotype was observed at least ten times. The rearrangement uses TRBV7-2 and TRBJ2-5, with D possibly being TRBD2 (5 bases). V was pared by 5 bases and J by 0 bases, with 10 bases between. Germline V gene sequence: CDR1 SGHTA, CDR2 FQGNSA. There are 14 residues in the CDR3. This CDR3 is CASSPRRNQETQYF. Here the CDR3 DNA reads TGTGCCAGCAGCCCTAGGAGGAACCAAGAGACCCAGTACTTC.

This clonotype was seen only a few times. This chain connects TRBV29-1 to TRBJ2-7, with 8 bases identical to TRBD2. The V segment lost 5 bases and the J segment 2 bases; nucleotides outside the gene matches: 5. This CDR3 contains 13 residues. Looked up from germline, CDR1 is SQVTM and CDR2 is ANQGSEA. The CDR3 DNA follows: TGCAGCGTTTTTAGCGGGACCACCTACGAGCAGTACTTC. Amino acids: CSVFSGTTYEQYF.

This clonotype appeared a single time. A much larger clone sits a single nucleotide away, making a read error possible. The V and J genes are TRBV20-1 and TRBJ2-7; the D gene is possibly TRBD2 (5 bases). Germline loops: CDR1 DFQATT, CDR2 SNEGSKA (reference sequence). This CDR3 has 14 amino acids. Trimming took 1 base from V and 3 from J, leaving 13 bases between them. The CDR3 bases are TGCAGTGCTAGAGGGACTCTGTCTTGCTACGAGCAGTACTTC. It codes for CSARGTLSCYEQYF.

The chain couples TRBV6-5 to TRBJ1-1, with a possible D match to TRBD1 (6 bases). With 2 bases removed from V and 3 bases from J, the gap between germline ends came to 13 bases. Germline loops: CDR1 MNHEY, CDR2 SVGAGI. CDR3 length: 15 residues. The CDR3 loop reads CASSYLGPGDTEAFF. In nucleotides, the CDR3 is TGTGCCAGCAGTTACCTGGGCCCAGGGGACACTGAAGCTTTCTTT.

The chain links TRBV24-1 to TRBJ2-1; no firm D call. The CDR3 has 13 amino acids. Looked up from germline, CDR1 is KGHDR and CDR2 is SFDVKD. The germline V and J ends were trimmed by 5 bases and 8 bases, with 12 bases remaining between them. The CDR3 protein is CATSGVWGHEQFF. CDR3 sequence (DNA): TGTGCCACCAGTGGCGTTTGGGGTCATGAGCAGTTCTTC.

This chain uses TRBV2 with TRBJ2-1, with 13 positions matching TRBD2. CDR3 size: 15 residues. Germline values: CDR1 SNHLY, CDR2 FYNNEI. Trimming removed 6 bases from V and 6 bases from J; junction bases left unmatched: 5. The DNA of the CDR3 is TGTGCCAGCAGCGCCGGGACTAGCGGGATCAATGAGCAGTTCTTC. Its protein is CASSAGTSGINEQFF. The full variable domain, rest sourced from reference TRBV2 and TRBJ2-1, is EPEVTQTPSHQVTQMGQEVILRCVPISNHLYFYWYRQILGQKVEFLVSFYNNEISEKSEIFDDQFSVERPDGSNFTLKIRSTKLEDSAMYFCASSAGTSGINEQFFGPGTRLTVL.